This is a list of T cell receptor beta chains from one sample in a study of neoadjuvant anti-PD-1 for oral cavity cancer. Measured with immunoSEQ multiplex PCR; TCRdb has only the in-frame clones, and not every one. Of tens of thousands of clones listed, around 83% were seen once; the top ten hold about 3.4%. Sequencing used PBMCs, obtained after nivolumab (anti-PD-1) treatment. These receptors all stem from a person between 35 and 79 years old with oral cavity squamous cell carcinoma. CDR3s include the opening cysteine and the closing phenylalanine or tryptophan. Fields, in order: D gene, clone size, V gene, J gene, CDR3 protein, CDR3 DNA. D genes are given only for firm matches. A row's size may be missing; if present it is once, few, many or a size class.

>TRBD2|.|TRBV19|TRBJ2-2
CASSIAGGPSTGELFF
TGTGCCAGTAGTATAGCGGGAGGGCCGAGCACCGGGGAGCTGTTTTTT
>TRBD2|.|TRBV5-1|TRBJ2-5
CASSLVLLAGARETQYF
TGCGCCAGCAGCTTGGTATTACTAGCGGGAGCTCGGGAGACCCAGTACTTC
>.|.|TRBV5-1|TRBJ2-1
CASSLAPLGSYNEQFF
TGCGCCAGCAGCTTGGCCCCATTGGGGTCCTACAATGAGCAGTTCTTC
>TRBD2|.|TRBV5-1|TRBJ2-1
CASALGVAGGGNEQFF
TGCGCCAGCGCCCTGGGCGTCGCGGGAGGGGGCAATGAGCAGTTCTTC
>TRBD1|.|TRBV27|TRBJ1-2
CASNPQGGGYGYTF
TGTGCCAGCAACCCTCAGGGGGGGGGTTATGGCTACACCTTC
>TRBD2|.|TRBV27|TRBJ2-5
CASSLSPGGDETQYF
TGTGCCAGCAGTCTCTCCCCGGGGGGAGACGAGACCCAGTACTTC
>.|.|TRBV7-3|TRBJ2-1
CASSFRPEQFF
TGTGCCAGCAGCTTTCGACCTGAGCAGTTCTTC
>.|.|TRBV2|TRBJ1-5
CASSAPNQPQHF
TGTGCCAGCAGTGCCCCGAATCAGCCCCAGCATTTT
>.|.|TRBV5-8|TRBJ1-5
CASSKPQAAGQPQHF
TGTGCCAGCAGCAAACCCCAGGCGGCTGGTCAGCCCCAGCATTTT
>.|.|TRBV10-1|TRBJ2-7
CASSEGGPKYEQYF
TGCGCCAGCAGTGAAGGGGGGCCTAAGTACGAGCAGTACTTC
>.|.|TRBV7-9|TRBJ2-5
CASSLSLQETQYF
TGTGCCAGCAGCTTAAGTCTCCAAGAGACCCAGTACTTC
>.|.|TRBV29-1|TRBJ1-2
CSVAEAGEGTGYTF
TGCAGCGTTGCGGAGGCGGGGGAGGGCACTGGCTACACCTTC
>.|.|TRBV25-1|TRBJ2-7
CASSGAGRSYEQYF
TGTGCCAGCAGCGGGGCCGGGCGGTCCTACGAGCAGTACTTC
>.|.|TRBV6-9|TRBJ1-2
CASSPGVPYGYTF
TGTGCCAGCAGCCCAGGGGTCCCCTATGGCTACACCTTC
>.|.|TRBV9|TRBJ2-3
CASSLQVSYTDTQYF
TGTGCCAGCAGCCTACAGGTATCATACACAGATACGCAGTATTTT
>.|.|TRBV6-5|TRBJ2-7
CASSSYWDGSYEQYF
TGTGCCAGCAGTTCTTATTGGGACGGCTCCTACGAGCAGTACTTC
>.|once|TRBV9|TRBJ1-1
CASSPRLGEGNEAFF
TGTGCCAGCAGCCCCCGGCTCGGAGAGGGGAATGAAGCTTTCTTT
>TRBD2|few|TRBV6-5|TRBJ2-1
CASSRSGRTDEQFF
TGTGCCAGCAGTAGGAGCGGGAGAACCGATGAGCAGTTCTTC
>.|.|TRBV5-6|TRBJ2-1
CASSLGWESQIDDEQFF
TGTGCCAGCAGCTTGGGGTGGGAATCCCAAATCGACGATGAGCAGTTCTTC
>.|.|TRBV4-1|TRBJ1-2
CASSPRGGINYGYTF
TGCGCCAGCAGCCCGCGGGGAGGAATTAACTATGGCTACACCTTC
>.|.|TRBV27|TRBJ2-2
CASSSAPSTGELFF
TGTGCCAGCAGTTCCGCCCCGAGCACCGGGGAGCTGTTTTTT
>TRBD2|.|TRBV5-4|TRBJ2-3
CASSLGGTSGTDTQYF
TGTGCCAGCAGCTTGGGGGGGACTAGCGGCACAGATACGCAGTATTTT
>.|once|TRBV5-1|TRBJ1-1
CASSFSGNLGTEAFF
TGCGCCAGCAGCTTCTCGGGGAATTTGGGCACTGAAGCTTTCTTT
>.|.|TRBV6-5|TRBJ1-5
CASRDNRGNQPQHF
TGTGCCAGCAGGGATAACAGGGGCAATCAGCCCCAGCATTTT
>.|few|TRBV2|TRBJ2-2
CASSVPFNTGELFF
TGTGCCAGCAGTGTACCTTTCAACACCGGGGAGCTGTTTTTT
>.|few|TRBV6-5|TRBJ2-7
CASSYSAGGDYEQYF
TGTGCCAGCAGTTACTCGGCAGGGGGGGACTACGAGCAGTACTTC
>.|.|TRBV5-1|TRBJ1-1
CASSLPHPNTEAFF
TGCGCCAGCAGCCTACCACACCCGAACACTGAAGCTTTCTTT
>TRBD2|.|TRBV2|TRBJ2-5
CASSPATSAQETQYF
TGTGCCAGCAGTCCCGCGACTAGCGCCCAAGAGACCCAGTACTTC
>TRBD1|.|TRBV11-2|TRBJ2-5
CASSSQGARETQYF
TGTGCCAGCAGCTCACAGGGGGCGCGGGAGACCCAGTACTTC
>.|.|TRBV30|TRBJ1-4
CAFRAGNEKLFF
TGTGCCTTTAGGGCAGGCAATGAAAAACTGTTTTTT
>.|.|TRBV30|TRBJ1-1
CASPGDTEAFF
TGTGCCTCTCCAGGGGACACTGAAGCTTTCTTT
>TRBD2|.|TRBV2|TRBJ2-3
CASSRTSGSITDTQYF
TGTGCCAGCAGTCGGACTAGCGGGAGTATCACAGATACGCAGTATTTT
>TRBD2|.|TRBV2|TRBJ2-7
CASSVNLAGIGNEQYF
TGTGCCAGCAGTGTCAACCTAGCGGGAATTGGCAACGAGCAGTACTTC
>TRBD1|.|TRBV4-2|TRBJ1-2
CASSQRDGTGDGYTF
TGTGCCAGCAGCCAACGAGACGGGACAGGGGACGGCTACACCTTC
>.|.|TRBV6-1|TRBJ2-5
CALRGLGETQYF
TGTGCCCTACGGGGACTGGGGGAGACCCAGTACTTC
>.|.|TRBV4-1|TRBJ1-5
CASSQGSVIESQPQHF
TGCGCCAGCAGCCAAGGGTCAGTCATTGAGTCTCAGCCCCAGCATTTT
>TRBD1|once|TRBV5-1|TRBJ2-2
CASSLRDRNTGELFF
TGCGCCAGCAGCTTGAGGGACAGAAACACCGGGGAGCTGTTTTTT
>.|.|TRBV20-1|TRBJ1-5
CSAPGQPQHF
TGCAGTGCTCCCGGTCAGCCCCAGCATTTT
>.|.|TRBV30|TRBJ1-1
CAWRRGPMNTEAFF
TGTGCCTGGAGGCGGGGTCCTATGAACACTGAAGCTTTCTTT
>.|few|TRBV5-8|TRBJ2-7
CASSPSTSKYEQYF
TGTGCCAGCAGCCCTTCTACCTCTAAGTACGAGCAGTACTTC
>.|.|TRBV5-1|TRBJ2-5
CASSSTTRGGETQYF
TGCGCCAGCAGCTCGACCACCCGGGGCGGGGAGACCCAGTACTTC